These 32 T cell receptor beta chains were sequenced from one sample in a study of cytomegalovirus exposure and HLA in healthy donors. Generated by immunoSEQ multiplex PCR, the TCRdb table keeps only in-frame clones and is missing some. Among tens of thousands of clones listed, roughly nine tenths were seen once. Sequencing input: PBMCs. These receptor sequences come from a man aged 18 to 30 in good health and CMV-seronegative.

The V call is TRBV5-4, the J call TRBJ2-1; 10 nucleotides agree with TRBD2. V trimming: 4 bases; J trimming: 3 bases; junction bases outside the gene matches: 4. The CDR3 covers 15 residues. Germline-derived CDR1 and CDR2 are SGHNT and YYREEE (reference sequence). The CDR3 nucleotides are TGTGCCAGCAGCAATTTAGCGGGGGGCTACAATGAGCAGTTCTTC. Translated, it gives CASSNLAGGYNEQFF.

The rearrangement links TRBV9 to TRBJ1-5; 9 bases map to TRBD1. The germline V gene has CDR1 SGDLS and CDR2 YYNGEE. After removal of 3 bases from V and 4 bases from J, the junction contained 5 bases not matched to a gene. The CDR3 totals 15 residues. CDR3 residues: CASSAGTGSNQPQHF. The CDR3 DNA reads TGTGCCAGCAGCGCCGGGACAGGGAGTAATCAGCCCCAGCATTTT.

V gene TRBV7-9 combines with J gene TRBJ2-7; 10 bases line up with TRBD2. Unmatched junction bases numbered 11, after V lost 5 bases and J lost 4 bases. CDR1 is SEHNR, CDR2 FQNEAQ, per germline (reference sequence). The CDR3 has 16 amino acids. The CDR3 DNA reads TGTGCCAGCAGCACCCCAACCGGGACTAGCGTGTACGAGCAGTACTTC. Protein: CASSTPTGTSVYEQYF.

The chain links TRBV19 to TRBJ2-7; 8 bases map to TRBD1. The CDR3 consists of 13 residues. Germline assignment: CDR1 LNHDA and CDR2 SQIVND (reference sequence). Losses at the gene ends were 6 bases for V and 3 bases for J; bases not matched to a gene: 4. The CDR3 DNA follows: TGTGCCAGTAGCTCCGGGACAGGCTACGAGCAGTACTTC. As protein: CASSSGTGYEQYF.

As to this clone: A read error may account for a junction end that differs from germline. The gene calls are TRBV7-8 and TRBJ2-2; 7 nucleotides match TRBD1. CDR3 length: 16 residues. In germline, CDR1 is SGHVS, CDR2 FQNEAQ. In nucleotides, the CDR3 is TGTGCCAGCATTCCCCGTGGGGGACAGAACGCCGGGGAGCTGTTTTTT. Encoded protein: CASIPRGGQNAGELFF. Using reference TRBV7-8 and TRBJ2-2 for the parts outside the CDR3, the full variable domain is GAGVSQSPRYKVAKRGQDVALRCDPISGHVSLFWYQQALGQGPEFLTYFQNEAQLDKSGLPSDRFFAERPEGSVSTLKIQRTQQEDSAVYLCASIPRGGQNAGELFFGEGSRLTVL.

V is TRBV10-3 and J is TRBJ1-2; D call uncertain. Germline lookup yields CDR1 ENHRY and CDR2 SYGVKD. V was pared by 4 bases and J by 4 bases, with 10 bases between. The CDR3 has 13 residues. CDR3 sequence reads: CAISAAGSYGYTF. Written as DNA, the CDR3 is TGTGCCATCAGTGCGGCAGGCAGCTATGGCTACACCTTC.

The rearrangement links TRBV4-3 to TRBJ2-1; tentative D call: TRBD2 (5 bases). This CDR3 is 13 amino acids long. V lost 4 bases and J 8 bases, leaving 12 bases between the germline ends. From germline, CDR1 is LGHNA and CDR2 YSLEER. CDR3 region: CASSPLLGDEQFF. As DNA, the CDR3 is TGCGCCAGCAGCCCCCTACTCGGGGATGAGCAGTTCTTC.

V is TRBV7-6 and J is TRBJ2-2, with D possibly matching TRBD2 (6 bases). The CDR3 has 15 amino acids. Germline V gives CDR1 SGHVS, CDR2 FNYEAQ. With 5 bases removed from V and 2 bases from J, the gap between germline ends came to 12 bases. CDR3 coding DNA: TGTGCCAGCAGCCCCCCGGGACTCAACACCGGGGAGCTGTTTTTT. It encodes CASSPPGLNTGELFF.

The chain recombines TRBV4-2 with TRBJ2-1; 9 bases fit TRBD2. Germline values: CDR1 LGHNA, CDR2 YNFKEQ. With 4 bases clipped from V and 5 bases from J, the junction kept 3 bases outside the gene matches. The CDR3 is 14 residues long. In DNA form, the CDR3 reads TGTGCCAGCAGCCTTAGCGGGAGAAACAATGAGCAGTTCTTC. Translated: CASSLSGRNNEQFF.

The rearrangement links TRBV18 to TRBJ1-2; 7 nucleotides agree with TRBD1. The length of the CDR3 is 12 residues. V was pared by 8 bases and J by 10 bases, with 10 bases of the junction left unmatched. The germline V gene encodes CDR1 KGHSH and CDR2 LQKENI. CDR3: CASRGQEGYYTF. CDR3 bases: TGTGCCAGCCGTGGACAGGAGGGGTACTACACCTTC.

The V and J genes are TRBV11-3 and TRBJ2-1; 14 bases map to TRBD2. This CDR3 is 15 amino acids long. CDR1 is SGHNT, CDR2 YENEEA, per germline. Unmatched junction bases numbered 0, after V lost 1 base and J lost 7 bases. CDR3 amino acids: CASSLGLAGGNEQFF. The CDR3 DNA reads as TGTGCCAGCAGCTTAGGACTAGCGGGAGGGAATGAGCAGTTCTTC. Together with reference TRBV11-3 and TRBJ2-1, the CDR3 gives the full variable domain: EAGVVQSPRYKIIEKKQPVAFWCNPISGHNTLYWYLQNLGQGPELLIRYENEEAVDDSQLPKDRFSAERLKGVDSTLKIQPAELGDSAVYLCASSLGLAGGNEQFFGPGTRLTVL.

The chain links TRBV7-9 to TRBJ2-7, with D perhaps matching TRBD2 (5 bases). The CDR3 runs to 11 residues. Looked up from germline, CDR1 is SEHNR and CDR2 is FQNEAQ (reference sequence). Trimming stripped 2 bases from V and 6 bases from J, with 5 bases between. CDR3 coding DNA: TGTGCCAGCAGCTTACGGGGCGAGCAGTACTTC. Its translation: CASSLRGEQYF.

The chain couples TRBV10-1 to TRBJ2-7; TRBD2 agrees at 8 bases. This CDR3 is built from 14 residues. After removal of 3 bases from V and 7 bases from J, the junction contained 8 bases not matched to a gene. CDR1 and CDR2 from the germline V gene are WNHNN and SYGVQD (reference sequence). CDR3 loop: CASSDFTSGGEQYF. The CDR3 nucleotides are TGCGCCAGCAGTGATTTTACTAGCGGTGGGGAGCAGTACTTC.

This clone was counted a single time. The rearrangement joins TRBV28 to TRBJ2-1, with 10 bases aligning to TRBD2. J was trimmed by 5 bases and V by 5 bases; bases with no gene match: 3. The CDR3 spans 14 residues. Germline CDR1 MDHEN, CDR2 SYDVKM. This CDR3 is CASSRTSGNNEQFF. In DNA, the CDR3 is TGTGCCAGCAGTAGGACTAGCGGAAACAATGAGCAGTTCTTC.

The J gene is TRBJ2-5, the V gene TRBV28, with a tentative D call TRBD1 (7 bases). Germline values: CDR1 MDHEN, CDR2 SYDVKM. The CDR3 consists of 15 residues. Trimming cost V 2 bases and J 1 base, with 11 bases left between them. The CDR3 DNA reads TGTGCCAGCAGTTTACCCAGGGGGGTCCAAGAGACCCAGTACTTC. Its translation: CASSLPRGVQETQYF.

J is TRBJ2-5 and V is TRBV19; tentatively, D is TRBD1 (7 bases). There are 15 residues in the CDR3. Germline loops: CDR1 LNHDA, CDR2 SQIVND (reference sequence). Trimming pared 4 bases from V and 5 bases from J, leaving 17 bases between. The CDR3, as DNA: TGTGCCAGTAGTACCCTCCAGGGGGGCCTGGAGACCCAGTACTTC. Protein sequence: CASSTLQGGLETQYF.

This chain uses TRBV7-5 with TRBJ2-5; TRBD1 is the table's D call and was not checked against the DNA. TRBV7-5 is a known pseudogene. The CDR3 is 18 amino acids. CDR3: CARSSGTGGPHSWETQYF. The CDR3 DNA sequence: TGTGCCAGAAGCTCGGGGACAGGGGGACCCCACTCATGGGAGACCCAGTACTTC.

This clone was counted a single time. The sample contains more than one DNA sequence encoding this CDR3. The rearrangement joins TRBV11-3 to TRBJ1-1; tentative D call: TRBD1 (5 bases). CDR1 and CDR2 (germline): SGHNT, YENEEA. Trimming shortened V by 5 bases and J by 1 base, and 5 bases separated the two germline ends. The CDR3 sequence is 12 residues long. Here the CDR3 reads CASSRGNTEAFF. CDR3 coding DNA: TGTGCCAGCAGCAGGGGGAACACTGAAGCTTTCTTT.

V usage is TRBV14 and J usage is TRBJ2-5, with D possibly TRBD2 on 6 matching bases. Trimming removed 2 bases at V and 7 bases at J, with 26 bases between. The CDR3 loop spans 18 amino acids. In germline, CDR1 is SGHDN, CDR2 FVKESK. CDR3 DNA: TGTGCCAGCAGCCAACAAACCCCTAGCGAACCATGGCGAGGGACCCAGTACTTC. This codes for CASSQQTPSEPWRGTQYF.

The chain carries TRBV25-1 and TRBJ2-5; 8 positions match TRBD1. The V segment lost 6 bases and the J segment 5 bases; nucleotides outside the gene matches: 5. The CDR3 consists of 13 residues. CDR1 MGHDK and CDR2 SYGVNS come from the germline V gene. The CDR3: CASSQGARETQYF. Written as DNA, the CDR3 is TGTGCCAGCAGCCAGGGGGCACGGGAGACCCAGTACTTC.

The chain links TRBV18 to TRBJ2-7, with D possibly matching TRBD1 (6 bases). Deletions cut 3 bases from V and 1 base from J, with 16 bases between. Germline values: CDR1 KGHSH, CDR2 LQKENI. The CDR3 has 16 residues. The CDR3 DNA follows: TGTGCCAGCTCACCGGAGGCACAGGGAGTATCCTACGAGCAGTACTTC. This sequence encodes CASSPEAQGVSYEQYF. Looking up the rest from reference TRBV18 and TRBJ2-7 gives the full variable domain: NAGVMQNPRHLVRRRGQEARLRCSPMKGHSHVYWYRQLPEEGLKFMVYLQKENIIDESGMPKERFSAEFPKEGPSILRIQQVVRGDSAAYFCASSPEAQGVSYEQYFGPGTRLTVT.

The chain combines TRBV7-6 with TRBJ1-1, with D maybe TRBD1 (5 bases). V lost 1 base to trimming and J lost 4 bases, with 10 bases between them. CDR3 length equals 14 residues. The germline gives CDR1 SGHVS, CDR2 FNYEAQ. CDR3 sequence reads: CASSLGPGGTEAFF. The CDR3 DNA follows: TGTGCCAGCAGCTTAGGGCCCGGGGGCACTGAAGCTTTCTTT.

The gene calls are TRBV27 and TRBJ2-3; 9 nucleotides line up with TRBD2. J gave up 2 bases and V 6 bases, and 6 bases lay outside the gene matches. The CDR3 consists of 15 residues. CDR1 is MNHEY and CDR2 is SMNVEV in the germline V gene (reference sequence). The CDR3 bases are TGTGCCAGCAGCCCTAGCGGGGCCTTCACAGATACGCAGTATTTT. Translated: CASSPSGAFTDTQYF.

The rearrangement joins TRBV11-3 to TRBJ2-1; 11 bases agree with TRBD2. The CDR3 is 17 residues long. Unmatched junction bases numbered 7, after V lost 2 bases and J lost 4 bases. Germline values: CDR1 SGHNT, CDR2 YENEEA. The CDR3 DNA is TGTGCCAGCAGCTTAATGGTAGCGGGAGGGGGGTACAATGAGCAGTTCTTC. The encoded protein is CASSLMVAGGGYNEQFF. Together with reference TRBV11-3 and TRBJ2-1, the CDR3 gives the full variable domain: EAGVVQSPRYKIIEKKQPVAFWCNPISGHNTLYWYLQNLGQGPELLIRYENEEAVDDSQLPKDRFSAERLKGVDSTLKIQPAELGDSAVYLCASSLMVAGGGYNEQFFGPGTRLTVL.

The chain recombines TRBV27 with TRBJ1-2; D is ambiguous. The CDR3 has 13 amino acids. Between the trimmed V and J ends, which lost 6 bases and 0 bases, there was a span of 8 bases. Germline CDR1 MNHEY, CDR2 SMNVEV (reference sequence). The DNA of the CDR3 is TGTGCCAGCAGCTCAGATCCTAACTATGGCTACACCTTC. Amino acid sequence: CASSSDPNYGYTF.

The DNA of the CDR3 is TGTGCCAGCATACTTTTCGGCGGTAATGAGCAGTTCTTC. Protein product: CASILFGGNEQFF. The chain links TRBV6-6 to TRBJ2-1; D remains ambiguous. This CDR3 contains 13 residues. The germline CDR1 and CDR2 sequences are MNHNY and SVGAGI (reference sequence). V dropped 7 bases and J dropped 7 bases, with 14 bases sitting between them.

The rearrangement joins TRBV28 to TRBJ2-6; the match to TRBD1 covers 10 bases. The trim removed 6 bases at V and 0 bases at J, leaving 8 bases unmatched. The CDR3 is 18 residues long. Germline lookup yields CDR1 MDHEN and CDR2 SYDVKM. The CDR3 is CASSSLGTGDSGANVLTF. CDR3 nucleotides: TGTGCCAGCAGCTCCTTAGGGACAGGGGACTCTGGGGCCAACGTCCTGACTTTC.

This chain uses TRBV7-2 with TRBJ2-3, with D perhaps TRBD1 (5 bases). This CDR3 region has 16 residues. CDR1 and CDR2 (germline): SGHTA, FQGNSA. The V end lost 7 bases, the J end lost 3 bases, and 20 bases lay between the germline ends. The CDR3 DNA reads TGTGCCAGCACCCCAGACCCAGGGTCGTGGACAGATACGCAGTATTTT. Protein sequence: CASTPDPGSWTDTQYF.

The chain links TRBV28 to TRBJ2-3, with D possibly being TRBD1 (5 bases). V lost 8 bases to trimming and J lost 6 bases, with 15 bases between them. This CDR3 region has 13 residues. The germline V gene encodes CDR1 MDHEN and CDR2 SYDVKM. CDR3 sequence (DNA): TGTGCCAGCTACACGGCAGGGATCGATACGCAGTATTTT. Its translation is CASYTAGIDTQYF.

This clone has just one count. This chain uses TRBV7-8 with TRBJ2-6; 9 bases agree with TRBD1. The germline V gene has CDR1 SGHVS and CDR2 FQNEAQ. Trimming removed 7 bases from V and 4 bases from J; junction bases left unmatched: 5. The CDR3 loop spans 15 amino acids. CDR3 residues: CASKYRGQGANVLTF. The CDR3 DNA is TGTGCCAGCAAGTACAGGGGGCAAGGGGCCAACGTCCTGACTTTC. Full variable domain (missing parts from reference TRBV7-8 and TRBJ2-6): GAGVSQSPRYKVAKRGQDVALRCDPISGHVSLFWYQQALGQGPEFLTYFQNEAQLDKSGLPSDRFFAERPEGSVSTLKIQRTQQEDSAVYLCASKYRGQGANVLTFGAGSRLTVL.

This clone was seen a single time. The chain links TRBV7-2 to TRBJ2-7; no clear D gene. Germline V gives CDR1 SGHTA, CDR2 FQGNSA. There are 13 residues in the CDR3. Trimming removed 7 bases at V and 3 bases at J, with 13 bases between. DNA for the CDR3: TGTGCCAGCACCCCACAATTGTACTACGAGCAGTACTTC. It encodes CASTPQLYYEQYF.

This chain connects TRBV7-6 to TRBJ2-2; 10 positions agree with TRBD1. J was trimmed by 7 bases and V by 5 bases; bases with no gene match: 4. The germline CDR1 and CDR2 sequences are SGHVS and FNYEAQ. There are 14 residues in the CDR3. The CDR3 protein is CASSEGQGGGELFF. CDR3 nucleotides: TGTGCCAGCAGCGAAGGACAGGGGGGCGGGGAGCTGTTTTTT.